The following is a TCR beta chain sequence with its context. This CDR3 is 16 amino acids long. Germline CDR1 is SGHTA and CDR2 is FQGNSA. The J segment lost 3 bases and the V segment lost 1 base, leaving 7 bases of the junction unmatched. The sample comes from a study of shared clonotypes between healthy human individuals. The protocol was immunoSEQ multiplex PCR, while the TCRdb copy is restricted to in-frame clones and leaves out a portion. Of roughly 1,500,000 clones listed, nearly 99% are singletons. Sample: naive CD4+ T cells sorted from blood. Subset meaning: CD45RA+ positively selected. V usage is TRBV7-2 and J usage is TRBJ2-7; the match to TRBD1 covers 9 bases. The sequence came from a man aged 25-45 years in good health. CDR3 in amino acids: CASSLGGRDRVYEQYF. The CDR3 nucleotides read TGTGCCAGCAGCTTAGGGGGCCGGGACAGGGTCTACGAGCAGTACTTC.